The entry below gives a single T cell receptor beta chain sequence along with its context. Vbeta (60) and Jbeta (13) primers were used in the PCR. Method: immunoSEQ multiplex PCR; TCRdb's copy keeps in-frame clones and lacks some. The sample has 130,000 or so clones; around 72% are singletons. This record comes from a study of cytomegalovirus exposure and HLA in healthy donors. This CDR3 region has 13 residues. The V end was cut by 1 base, the J end by 16 bases, with 16 bases between. In germline, CDR1 is SGHAT, CDR2 FQNNGV. This chain uses TRBV11-2 with TRBJ1-4, with D hard to call. Sequenced input: PBMCs. The receptor comes from a man between 45 and 60 years old in good health and CMV-seropositive. CDR3 sequence: CASSLVGIQAPFF. In nucleotides, the CDR3 is TGTGCCAGCAGCTTAGTCGGCATCCAGGCCCCGTTTTTT.